This T cell receptor (beta chain) emerged from a study of beta chain features in type 1 diabetes. Overall study: What patients shared with healthy donors was a similar profile of age, gender and cell yields. Points from the study as a whole: The study found moderately but significantly shorter TCRB CDR3s in all four CD4+ subsets of Type 1 diabetes patients. Resolution of whether HLA type affects TCRB rearrangement was not achieved here. At VDJ recombination sites, type 1 diabetes patients had fewer insertions and more deleted nucleotides.

After removal of 4 bases from V and 15 bases from J, the junction contained 15 bases not matched to a gene. This CDR3 is built from 16 residues. Looked up from germline, CDR1 is SGHAT and CDR2 is FQNNGV. Of note for this clone: Antigen: not known.

The whole isolated RNA underwent reverse transcription, so sequencing captured expressed TCRB transcripts. This table comes from immunoSEQ multiplex PCR, and its TCRdb copy is limited to in-frame clones, with some not included. The sample records some 23,000 clones, roughly 70% being singletons. Stem cell-like memory, regulatory, central memory and naive CD4+ cells were sorted via CD45RO/CCR7/CD25/CD127/CD95/CD27. Sequences were obtained from stem cell memory CD4+ T cells from blood. This TCR was sampled from a woman between 35 and 50 years old with type 1 diabetes. V and J are TRBV11-2 and TRBJ2-1; 13 nucleotides agree with TRBD2. This CDR3 reads CASSYMGLAGRDGAFF. CDR3 DNA: TGTGCCAGCAGCTACATGGGACTAGCGGGAAGAGACGGTGCGTTCTTC.